This T cell receptor (beta chain) was found in a study of cytomegalovirus exposure and HLA in healthy donors (dated by TCRdb to about 2017). For context, the study as a whole: An earlier analysis of under 600 of the donors reported 250 to 300 Gb of sequence data and 100 million to 130 million unique TCR beta sequences from 150 million to 200 million T cells. To predict cytomegalovirus infection status, the study brought together high-throughput TCR immunosequencing, statistical association of individual TCRs with disease status, and machine learning. Donor age, sex, ethnicity and CMV serostatus were compiled alongside the repertoire data. Five DR-DQ haplotypes were treated as single units for association and clustering because of strong linkage in the cohort. Besides the first cohort of some 670 subjects, a separate validation cohort made up of 90 to 150 different subjects was used. The study used immunosequencing to profile the T cell repertoires of approximately 650 subjects and linked those repertoires to cytomegalovirus serostatus. In a later genetic analysis, genome-wide SNP genotypes for about three fifths of the 666 donors were used, and that subset was treated as a discovery cohort. The later analysis used no new phenotypic data to find candidate immune exposures, relying instead on TCR beta sequences and their occurrence across donors. The genetic ancestry cluster associated with self-reported Caucasian donors included approximately 85% of the 398 genotyped donors. On average, around 240,000 unique TCR beta nucleotide sequences were sequenced per donor among a few hundred genotyped donors of the cohort, with approximately 18% of those sequences being non-productive. In a later analysis, previously published TCR beta repertoires from 600 to 850 donors were re-analyzed and high-resolution HLA genotyping was added so that TCR occurrence patterns could be studied. An early release covering some 640 HLA-typed donors comprised around 300 gigabases of sequencing data and roughly 85 million unique TCR sequences. Typing coverage varied by locus: roughly 620-640 donors for A, B, C, DRB1 and DQB1; under 550 for DQA1; about 600 for DPA1; approximately 490 for DPB1. Every repertoire in the discovery cohort had been generated on one and the same sequencing platform. An earlier analysis of around 580 of the donors used high-throughput TCR beta sequencing to judge whether each TCR beta V gene segment behaved as functional or pseudogenic. The study was designed to test whether signatures of past pathogen exposure could be identified by cataloging public T cell receptors. Class I and class II HLA loci were covered by the typing at four-digit resolution. The study at large found these results: In an earlier analysis of approximately 590 of the donors, most TCR beta V segments appeared in productive rearrangements about 87% or about 30% of the time, broadly matching IMGT annotations. According to a later analysis, most CMV-associated TCR beta chains appeared to be HLA-restricted, and the HLA associations seemed to be driven largely by CMV exposure. For the cohort, immune exposure information was limited to CMV serostatus. The authors suggested that the approach could potentially be generalized to other disease states and immunological phenotypes. In a later analysis, HLA-associated TCR beta chains showed more clonal expansion and lower generation probabilities than non-associated chains that were equally common. When HLA alleles, especially DR and DQ, strongly co-occurred, TCR associations were difficult to assign to individual alleles. The earlier analysis of fewer than 750 of the donors excluded 15 to 20 rarely observed V segments, including chromosome 9 orphons, because counts were too low. A cluster of highly shared sequence variants was judged likely to be a technical artifact of the sequencing pipeline. V-gene and J-gene trimming of TCR beta chains was associated with a missense DCLRE1C variant in a later genetic analysis, and the association was replicated in an independent cohort. At a false discovery rate of 0.05, a later analysis linked 16,000 or so TCR beta sequences to specific HLA alleles. Correlated functional status among segregating V segments might be attributable to linkage disequilibrium, but an unknown experimental factor could not be ruled out. Several of the top co-occurrence clusters appeared to be linked to parvovirus B19, influenza, CMV and Epstein-Barr virus, according to a later analysis. In this cohort, only TCR beta chains were sequenced, and detectable features were limited by the absence of alpha or paired-chain data. A further reported finding was that TCR beta sequences accurately predicted the HLA-A and HLA-B alleles for most subjects in the first cohort. In vitro tests confirmed that a few of the cytomegalovirus-associated TCR beta chains recognize cytomegalovirus antigens. According to a later analysis, TCR association rates differed among HLA loci, with DRB1 alleles showing the most associated TCRs and HLA-C alleles showing the fewest. Compared with the 666-donor mean, donors in an Asian-associated ancestry cluster had fewer N-insertions in productive TCRs, according to a later genetic analysis. Some IMGT-functional V segments, including TRBV6-2 and TRBV6-3, could not be distinguished by the 87-base-pair reads and were therefore excluded. The study gave a list of roughly 150 TCR beta chains associated with cytomegalovirus. The presence/absence analyses assumed that sequencing depth was roughly uniform across donors, and that assumption may not be true. In both the original and validation cohorts, the classifier was reported to diagnose cytomegalovirus status with high specificity and sensitivity. Across donors, most TCR sequences were observed very rarely, whereas some public TCRs were present in many individuals. HLA typing was unavailable for some donors at each locus, so association tests used only the typed subset.

A word on this clone: Its antigen remains undetermined. No much larger clone is present one base from it, and per-base qualities are unavailable.

The cohort was made up of 500 to 850 healthy bone marrow donors. At the time of sampling, all cohort members were nominally healthy, though unrecorded immune exposures were likely present. The donor was CMV seronegative and belonged to the group of 352 seronegative cohort members. A peripheral blood sample was collected from each donor, and TCR beta sequencing was performed on peripheral blood mononuclear cells. Genomic DNA was extracted from the blood cell samples with the Qiagen DNeasy Blood Extraction Kit. Preparation of the library involved the immunoSEQ multiplex PCR assay. A mixture of 60 forward primers for TCR Vbeta segments and 13 reverse primers for TCR Jbeta segments was used in the multiplex PCR. The CDR3 region of rearranged TCR beta genes was amplified from genomic DNA by a multiplex PCR assay. Amplified TCR beta libraries were sequenced as 87-base-pair reads on the Illumina HiSeq System. In the original analysis: In a later analysis, tens of millions of unique TCR beta chains were counted across the 650 to 700 repertoires, and around 10 million of these chains were shared by at least two donors. A nearest-neighbor algorithm error-corrected the raw reads and collapsed the reads into unique sequences, merging closely related sequences to remove PCR and sequencing errors. Alignment of CDR3 sequences to IMGT reference sequences was used to assign V, D and J gene segments. For a sequence to be retained, a match of at least six nucleotides was required to both a V gene segment and a J gene segment. Rearrangements were called productive when the CDR3 lacked stop codons and stayed in frame with V and J; all others were non-productive. Following IMGT convention, CDR3 was defined as the stretch from the second conserved V-encoded cysteine up to the conserved J-encoded phenylalanine. In an earlier analysis of around 600 of the donors, sequences lacking an unambiguous match to a single V gene segment were excluded. An earlier analysis of several hundred of the donors called V segments functional above 56.7% productive rearrangements and segregating when the between-donor standard deviation exceeded 5%. A statistical classification framework was developed to diagnose cytomegalovirus status using the catalog of TCR beta chain sequences. V and J gene assignment, in a later analysis, came from comparing TCR nucleotide sequences with IMGT/GENE-DB human TR gene sequences. Using the TCRdist pipeline, a later analysis assigned CDR3 sequences along with most-parsimonious VDJ recombination scenarios. In a later analysis, each TCR beta chain was defined by its CDR3 amino acid sequence together with its V-gene family, and reads without a unique V-gene family were excluded. As a way to deal with suspected cross-contamination and a sequencing artifact, a later analysis dropped roughly 600 nucleotide sequences that were highly shared and had low generation probability. For each public chain, a later analysis derived a clonal expansion index from normalized ranks of inferred template counts within each repertoire. In a later analysis, generation probabilities were computed using a VDJ recombination model fitted to out-of-frame rearrangements, and the results were checked against IGoR. In a later analysis, hypergeometric tests were used to score TCR-TCR, TCR-HLA and TCR-CMV co-occurrence, with a repertoire-size bias correction applied to TCR pairs. A later analysis estimated false discovery rates by permuting HLA or CMV assignments 20 times. In a later analysis, co-occurring TCRs were grouped using DBSCAN, and TCRdist sequence similarity was added for clustering within HLA-allele-positive subsets. Repertoires with fewer than 30,000 or more than 120,000 public chains, plus five repertoires with anomalous nucleotide sharing, were excluded from co-occurrence clustering. TCRdb mirrors the immuneACCESS table, restricted to in-frame sequences. Some clones are absent from its copies; in checked studies, under half trace to an unresolved V gene, and the reason for the others is unknown. V, J and clone size reflect that table, while D and trimming were determined from the DNA. Present in this sample are roughly 120,000 clones, about 86% of which were seen just once. 3% to 5% of the sample is held by the ten biggest clonotypes.

The CDR3 runs 13 residues from the cysteine to the phenylalanine. Of all the DNA, just the CDR3 is kept, 39 bases in frame from base 1. CDR1 and CDR2 are read off the germline V gene as MNHNS and SASEGT. Unmatched junction bases come to 4, with V trimmed by 7 bases and J by 3 bases. Sequenced: PBMCs. Recombination joined TRBV6-1 with TRBJ2-5, with 8 bases aligning to TRBD2. The sequence came from a woman younger than 45 in good health and CMV-seronegative. The nucleotide sequence reads TGTGCCAGCACAAAGCGGGAGAAAGAGACCCAGTACTTC. The translation is CASTKREKETQYF.